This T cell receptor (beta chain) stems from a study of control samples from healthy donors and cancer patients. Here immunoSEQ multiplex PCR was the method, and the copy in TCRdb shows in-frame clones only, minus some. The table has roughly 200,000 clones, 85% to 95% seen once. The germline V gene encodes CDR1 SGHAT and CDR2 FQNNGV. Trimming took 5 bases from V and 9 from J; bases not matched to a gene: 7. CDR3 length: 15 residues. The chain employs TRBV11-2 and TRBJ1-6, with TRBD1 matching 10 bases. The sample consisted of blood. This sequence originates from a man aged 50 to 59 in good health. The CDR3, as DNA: TGTGCCAGCAGCCCCGGACAGGGGGTTTTTTCACCCCTCCACTTT. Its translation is CASSPGQGVFSPLHF.